The clone carrying this TCR beta chain was seen a few times. What it recognizes is unknown. The trim removed 5 bases at V and 12 bases at J, leaving 10 bases unmatched. The germline CDR1 and CDR2 sequences are MNHEY and SVGAGI. The CDR3 is made up of 12 amino acids. This specimen comes from a study of OX40 agonist ivuxolimab in advanced cancers. Study background: It was ivuxolimab, an agonistic anti-OX40 (CD134) antibody, that patients were treated with.

Findings and caveats of the study: Among the lowest levels of clonal expansion were found in partial responders at 0.1-3.0 mg/kg. CD4+ and CD8+ T cells in blood underwent clonal expansion by week 6 at 0.1 to 3.0 mg/kg.

Libraries were prepared by immunoSEQ multiplex PCR; TCRdb keeps only in-frame clonotypes and omits some of them. The sample yields about 68,000 clones, 84% seen once. The clonotype originates from an adult with an advanced solid tumor such as melanoma, head and neck, liver or kidney cancer. V and J are TRBV6-5 and TRBJ2-7, with 7 bases identical to TRBD1. The input for sequencing was CD4+ or CD8+ T cells sorted from blood, taken in a trial of the OX40 agonist ivuxolimab. For the CDR3, the DNA is TGTGCCAGCAGTACCGCCCGACAGGGCCTGTACTTC. Translated, it gives CASSTARQGLYF.